A single sample gave rise to the 17 T cell receptor beta chains below, sequenced in a study of T cells in Graves' hyperthyroidism and ophthalmopathy. RNA transcripts served as the template for amplifying TCR beta CDR3 regions. Carried out on the TCR CDR3, a first-round RT-PCR used the HTBI primer set. TCRdb re-derived calls from the multiplex PCR reads in MiXCR, one entry per CDR3 protein. The data show approximately 400,000 distinct CDR3 sequences, with approximately 15% seen just once and approximately 11% held by the top ten. The sequencing input was blood. Receptors were obtained from a woman aged 60-75 years with Graves' hyperthyroidism.

CDR3 residues: CASSVNVLASEQFF. The CDR3 DNA follows: TGTGCCAGCAGCGTAAATGTGTTGGCTAGTGAGCAGTTCTTC. This chain uses TRBV9 with TRBJ2-1; D remains ambiguous. The germline V gene encodes CDR1 SGDLS and CDR2 YYNGEE. The CDR3 runs 14 residues. V was trimmed by 1 base and J by 9 bases, leaving 14 bases between them. Combining the CDR3 with reference TRBV9 and TRBJ2-1 gives the whole variable domain DSGVTQTPKHLITATGQRVTLRCSPRSGDLSVYWYQQSLDQGLQFLIQYYNGEERAKGNILERFSAQQFPDLHSELNLSSLELGDSALYFCASSVNVLASEQFFGPGTRLTVL.

The chain employs TRBV12-5 and TRBJ2-1; D perhaps matches TRBD2 (6 bases). CDR1 and CDR2 from the germline V gene are LGHNT and FRNRAP. This CDR3 spans 13 amino acids. With 6 bases removed from V and 5 bases from J, the gap between germline ends came to 11 bases. The CDR3 DNA reads as TGTGCTAGTGGCCCGGGACTGGACAATGAGCAGTTCTTC. Its protein is CASGPGLDNEQFF.

The chain links TRBV12-3 or TRBV12-4 to TRBJ1-4; D is uncertain. V was trimmed by 6 bases and J by 6 bases, leaving 20 bases between them. CDR3 length: 16 amino acids. The CDR3 here is CASRAGRSGIHEKLFF. In DNA, the CDR3 is TGTGCCAGCAGGGCCGGGAGGTCGGGGATTCATGAAAAACTGTTTTTT.

The chain joins TRBV2 to TRBJ1-5; perhaps TRBD1 as D (6 bases). Germline CDR1 SNHLY, CDR2 FYNNEI. CDR3 length: 11 amino acids. V dropped 1 base and J dropped 11 bases, with 6 bases sitting between them. CDR3 in amino acids: CASSEGQAQHF. CDR3 nucleotides: TGTGCCAGCAGTGAAGGACAGGCCCAGCATTTT.

This clonotype was recorded at least ten times. The chain couples TRBV11-2 to TRBJ2-1, with 7 bases identical to TRBD2. CDR3 size: 15 residues. Germline CDR1 SGHAT, CDR2 FQNNGV. With V trimmed by 3 bases and J by 0 bases, 2 bases remained unmatched. The CDR3 DNA follows: TGTGCCAGCAGCTTCCAGCGGGACTCCTACAATGAGCAGTTCTTC. Translation: CASSFQRDSYNEQFF.

This clonotype was recorded at least ten times. The chain combines TRBV27 with TRBJ2-7; 14 bases are a match to TRBD2. V shed 1 base and J 3 bases; nucleotides not matched to a gene: 2. Looked up from germline, CDR1 is MNHEY and CDR2 is SMNVEV (reference sequence). This CDR3 is 16 amino acids long. CDR3 coding DNA: TGTGCCAGCAGTTTATACGGACTAGCGGGAGGCTACGAGCAGTACTTC. This encodes CASSLYGLAGGYEQYF.

This chain uses TRBV19 with TRBJ2-4; D remains unclear. CDR3 length equals 16 residues. Trimming removed 5 bases at V and 0 bases at J, with 14 bases between. Germline loops: CDR1 LNHDA, CDR2 SQIVND (reference sequence). The CDR3 nucleotides read TGTGCCAGTAGTCCTCCCCCAGACCTAGCCAAAAACATTCAGTACTTC. Amino acids: CASSPPPDLAKNIQYF.

The sample holds many counts of this clonotype. This chain uses TRBV29-1 with TRBJ2-7, with 14 bases that match TRBD2. J was trimmed by 3 bases and V by 3 bases; bases with no gene match: 1. The CDR3 extends over 14 amino acids. Per germline, CDR1 SQVTM and CDR2 ANQGSEA. This CDR3 reads CSVDGTSGSYEQYF. The CDR3 DNA sequence: TGCAGCGTTGACGGGACTAGCGGGAGCTACGAGCAGTACTTC.

This clonotype has at least ten counts. This chain connects TRBV12-3 or TRBV12-4 to TRBJ1-2; TRBD1 might be the D (5 bases). This CDR3 spans 17 amino acids. Trimming took 6 bases from V and 4 from J, leaving 24 bases between them. The CDR3 DNA reads TGTGCCAGCAGCCCTATCGCTGACAGCCCAAGTGGCTATGGCTACACCTTC. It codes for CASSPIADSPSGYGYTF.

This clonotype was picked up a small number of times. V usage is TRBV5-1 and J usage is TRBJ2-1; 7 bases are a match to TRBD1. The CDR3 has 14 amino acids. Germline CDR1 SGHRS, CDR2 YFSETQ. V lost 4 bases and J lost 6; bases outside the gene matches: 7. For the CDR3, the DNA is TGCGCCAGCAGCATCCAGACAGGGCGCAATGAGCAGTTCTTC. This encodes CASSIQTGRNEQFF.

Note on this clonotype: A read error may produce the germline difference seen at one junction end. The rearrangement uses TRBV7-3 and TRBJ2-2; the D gene could be TRBD1 or TRBD2 (5 bases each). CDR1 SGHTA and CDR2 FQGTGA come from the germline V gene. CDR3 length: 16 residues. CDR3 region: CAGSVNPGPHTGELFF. DNA of the CDR3: TGTGCCGGCAGCGTCAACCCGGGGCCTCACACCGGGGAGCTGTTTTTT.

This clonotype appeared many times. The chain links TRBV2 to TRBJ1-4, with 9 bases matching TRBD1. The length of the CDR3 is 13 residues. Trimming removed 4 bases from V and 8 bases from J; junction bases left unmatched: 2. Looked up from germline, CDR1 is SNHLY and CDR2 is FYNNEI. As DNA, the CDR3 is TGTGCCAGCAGTGGGACAGGGGCCGAAAAACTGTTTTTT. It yields the protein CASSGTGAEKLFF.

In regard to this clonotype: A much more abundant neighbour one base away suggests this may be a read error. The chain carries TRBV18 and TRBJ2-7; D not certain. V lost 8 bases, J lost 6 bases, and 17 bases lay in between. CDR1 is KGHSH, CDR2 LQKENI, per germline. This CDR3 comprises 13 residues. CDR3 coding DNA: TGTGCCAGCCACCTCCCAGACCGAAGCGAGCAGTACTTC. It translates to CASHLPDRSEQYF. Based on the CDR3 plus reference TRBV18 and TRBJ2-7, the full variable domain is NAGVMQNPRHLVRRRGQEARLRCSPMKGHSHVYWYRQLPEEGLKFMVYLQKENIIDESGMPKERFSAEFPKEGPSILRIQQVVRGDSAAYFCASHLPDRSEQYFGPGTRLTVT.

CDR3 in DNA: TGTGCCAGCAGCACCCGACAGGGGAGCACTGAAGCTTTCTTT. As protein: CASSTRQGSTEAFF. The chain employs TRBV7-3 and TRBJ1-1; 8 positions match TRBD1. Germline assignment: CDR1 SGHTA and CDR2 FQGTGA. The CDR3 contains 14 residues. V was pared by 5 bases and J by 4 bases, with 6 bases of the junction left unmatched.

The chain combines TRBV27 with TRBJ2-7; the match to TRBD2 covers 7 bases. V shed 0 bases and J 7 bases; nucleotides not matched to a gene: 18. Germline CDR1 MNHEY, CDR2 SMNVEV (reference sequence). The CDR3 has 18 residues. The CDR3 here is CASSLSGMGLTPRGEQYF. The CDR3 region has the DNA TGTGCCAGCAGTTTATCTGGTATGGGACTAACCCCCCGGGGTGAGCAGTACTTC.

This clonotype was seen ten or more times. The rearrangement links TRBV5-1 to TRBJ1-2; 8 nucleotides agree with TRBD1. The germline V gene has CDR1 SGHRS and CDR2 YFSETQ. With 4 bases clipped from V and 5 bases from J, the junction kept 7 bases outside the gene matches. The CDR3 is 14 amino acids. DNA for the CDR3: TGCGCCAGCAGCCGACAGACAGGGGATTATGGCTACACCTTC. Translation gives CASSRQTGDYGYTF.

This clonotype was counted many times. The CDR3 spells CASSPGQGKYEQYF. CDR3 nucleotide sequence: TGTGCCAGCAGTCCCGGACAGGGGAAATACGAGCAGTACTTC. The chain uses TRBV12-3 or TRBV12-4 and TRBJ2-7; 9 positions agree with TRBD1. CDR3 size: 14 residues. Germline trimming cut 5 bases from V and 4 bases from J; bases unmatched to any gene: 6.